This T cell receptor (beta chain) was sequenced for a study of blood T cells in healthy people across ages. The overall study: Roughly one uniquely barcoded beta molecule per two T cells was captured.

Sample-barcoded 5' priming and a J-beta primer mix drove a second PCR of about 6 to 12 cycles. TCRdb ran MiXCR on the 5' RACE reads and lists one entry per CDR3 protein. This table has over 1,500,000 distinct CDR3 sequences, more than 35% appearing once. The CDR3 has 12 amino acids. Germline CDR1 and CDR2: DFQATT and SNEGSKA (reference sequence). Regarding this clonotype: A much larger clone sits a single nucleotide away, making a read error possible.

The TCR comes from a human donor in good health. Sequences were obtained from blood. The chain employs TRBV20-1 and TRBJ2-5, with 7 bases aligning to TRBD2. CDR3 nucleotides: TGCAGGGCTAGGACTAGGACGGAGACCCAGTACTTC. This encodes CRARTRTETQYF.